These 5 T cell receptor beta chains came from one sample sequenced in a study of blood T cell repertoires in COVID-19. Clones were read by immunoSEQ multiplex PCR, and TCRdb kept only the in-frame ones, dropping some. The sample lists about 100,000 clones, over 80% occurring once. The sample comprised peripheral blood. These TCRs come from a man between 50 and 59 years old with active or convalescent COVID-19.

The J gene is TRBJ2-3, the V gene TRBV3-1 (or the pseudogene TRBV3-2), with D possibly being TRBD1 (5 bases). The CDR3 runs to 14 residues. The germline gives CDR1 LGHDT, CDR2 YNNKEL (reference sequence). Trimming pared 6 bases from V and 1 base from J, leaving 11 bases between. CDR3 sequence (DNA): TGTGCCAGCAGGCAGGGATATGGCACAGATACGCAGTATTTT. Translated: CASRQGYGTDTQYF.

In this sample, this clone turned up once. V and J are TRBV6-5 and TRBJ1-1; no clear D gene. The germline V gene encodes CDR1 MNHEY and CDR2 SVGAGI. The CDR3 is 12 amino acids. Trimming took 7 bases from V and 10 from J, leaving 16 bases between them. The CDR3 reads CASTGQIGRAFF. The CDR3 nucleotides are TGTGCCAGCACGGGTCAGATCGGTAGAGCTTTCTTT.

The rearrangement links TRBV5-1 to TRBJ2-6; the match to TRBD1 covers 12 bases. The CDR3 is made up of 18 amino acids. Unmatched junction bases numbered 5, after V lost 4 bases and J lost 0 bases. Germline CDR1 is SGHRS and CDR2 is YFSETQ. CDR3 sequence: CASSMGQGALSGANVLTF. The CDR3 DNA follows: TGCGCCAGCAGCATGGGACAGGGGGCCCTCTCTGGGGCCAACGTCCTGACTTTC.

This chain uses TRBV30 with TRBJ2-3; D might be TRBD1 (8 bases). The length of the CDR3 is 14 residues. Germline CDR1 is GTSNPN and CDR2 is SVGIG (reference sequence). Trimming took 4 bases from V and 4 from J, leaving 15 bases between them. The CDR3 nucleotides are TGTGCCTGGAACGACAGGGGAGGGGCAGATACGCAGTATTTT. This translates into CAWNDRGGADTQYF.

The rearrangement links TRBV5-1 to TRBJ2-7; tentative D call: TRBD2 (5 bases). Trimming took off 0 bases at V and 3 bases at J, with 13 bases between the two ends. The CDR3 length is 15 residues. CDR1 is SGHRS and CDR2 is YFSETQ in the germline V gene. The CDR3 DNA is TGCGCCAGCAGCTTGGTTGGTAGCGCGGACTACGAGCAGTACTTC. This codes for CASSLVGSADYEQYF.